This T cell receptor beta chain was sequenced in a study of shared clonotypes between healthy human individuals. Study results and caveats: The generation probabilities recorded for non-shared clonotypes fell below those of clonotypes shared by all four donors. Across subsets, estimated richness was generally greater for naive than for memory populations.

Concerning this clone itself: The antigen remains undetermined.

Profiled with immunoSEQ multiplex PCR; TCRdb holds only in-frame clones, not every one. The table shows 2 million or so clones, with 85% to 95% occurring only once. Caucasian adults residing in Nashville, Tennessee made up all the donors. The receptor was isolated from a young man in good health. Sequences were obtained from naive CD4+ T cells sorted from blood. Noted subset: CD45RA+ positively selected.

The CDR3 protein is CASSDLTRGGYEQYF. CDR3 sequence (DNA): TGTGCCAGCAGTGACCTAACAAGGGGGGGGTACGAGCAGTACTTC. The J gene is TRBJ2-7, the V gene TRBV6-1; a possible D gene is TRBD2 (7 bases). The CDR3 contains 15 residues. The V end lost 3 bases, the J end lost 4 bases, and 16 bases lay between the germline ends. Germline-derived CDR1 and CDR2 are MNHNS and SASEGT.